The 7 T cell receptor beta chains in this list originate from one sample, sequenced in a study of blood T cell repertoires in COVID-19 (TCRdb year 2020). The library was built by means of the immunoSEQ multiplex PCR assay. TCRdb carries this immuneACCESS record with in-frame sequences only. Its versions omit some clonotypes, under half of them owing to an unresolved V gene in the studies checked, with the rest unexplained. This sample lists approximately 150,000 clones; more than 75% were detected once. Together, the top ten hold 2.2% of the sample. The sample comprised peripheral blood. These receptors originate from a man in his 70s with acute or convalescent COVID-19.

J is TRBJ2-4 and V is TRBV6-1; unclear D gene. Germline assignment: CDR1 MNHNS and CDR2 SASEGT. The V gene lost 2 bases and the J gene lost 8 bases, with 7 bases spanning the gap. The CDR3 extends over 12 amino acids. DNA of the CDR3: TGTGCCAGCAGTGAAAATCGGGACATTCAGTACTTC. Translated, it gives CASSENRDIQYF.

The chain couples TRBV19 to TRBJ2-7, with D tentatively TRBD2 (5 bases). CDR3 size: 16 residues. CDR1 and CDR2 from the germline V gene are LNHDA and SQIVND (reference sequence). V lost 6 bases to trimming and J lost 1 base, with 19 bases between them. The DNA of the CDR3 is TGTGCCAGTAGAAGGGCCGCGGGCGAGGGATCCTACGAGCAGTACTTC. Protein sequence: CASRRAAGEGSYEQYF.

The J gene is TRBJ2-1, the V gene TRBV27; 12 bases fit TRBD1. The V and J ends lost 6 bases and 3 bases, in that order; junction bases with no gene match: 3. Germline V gene sequence: CDR1 MNHEY, CDR2 SMNVEV (reference sequence). The CDR3 has 15 residues. The CDR3 sequence is CASSGTGGIYNEQFF. The CDR3 region has the DNA TGTGCCAGCAGCGGGACAGGGGGCATCTACAATGAGCAGTTCTTC.

The chain uses TRBV9 and TRBJ2-1; TRBD2 matches 7 bases. Losses at the gene ends were 2 bases for V and 4 bases for J; bases not matched to a gene: 9. Germline V gene data show CDR1 as SGDLS and CDR2 as YYNGEE. The CDR3 extends over 16 amino acids. CDR3 loop: CASSVSSSGDYNEQFF. CDR3 DNA: TGTGCCAGCAGCGTTTCTTCAAGCGGGGATTACAATGAGCAGTTCTTC.

The chain is built from TRBV5-1 and TRBJ2-5; D is unresolved. CDR3 length: 13 residues. V gave up 0 bases and J gave up 3 bases, with 6 bases separating them. CDR1 is SGHRS and CDR2 is YFSETQ in the germline V gene. CDR3 coding DNA: TGCGCCAGCAGCTTGGGGCAGGAAGAGACCCAGTACTTC. It specifies CASSLGQEETQYF.

The chain employs TRBV6-2 or TRBV6-3 and TRBJ2-1, with D uncertain. Trimming stripped 6 bases from V and 0 bases from J, with 12 bases between. CDR1 is MNHEY and CDR2 is SVGEGT in the germline V gene. CDR3 length equals 15 residues. CDR3 bases: TGTGCCAGCAGCTCGACGGAGAGCTCCTACAATGAGCAGTTCTTC. Protein: CASSSTESSYNEQFF.

This sequence joins TRBV15 and TRBJ2-3, with 10 positions matching TRBD2. The CDR3 spans 16 residues. The germline CDR1 and CDR2 sequences are LNHNV and YYDKDF (reference sequence). The V and J ends lost 2 bases and 2 bases, in that order; junction bases with no gene match: 4. The CDR3 reads CATSRIAGGPTDTQYF. The DNA of the CDR3 is TGTGCCACCAGCAGAATAGCGGGAGGCCCCACAGATACGCAGTATTTT.